The rows below give T cell receptor beta chains drawn from one sample of a study of T cells after yellow fever vaccination. TCRdb redid the calling of the 5' RACE reads with MiXCR, one entry per CDR3 protein. Here the sample spans around 56,000 distinct CDR3 sequences, approximately 6% being singletons. Sequenced material: PBMCs, either bulk or a sorted T-cell subset (CD4+, CD8+, memory, or dextramer-sorted; not recorded which), taken on the day of the yellow fever booster vaccination. All receptors come from a man aged 18 to 35 who received the YFV17D yellow fever vaccine. CDR3s include the opening cysteine and the closing phenylalanine or tryptophan. The D gene is left open where the match is weak. Not every row has a clone size; where given, it reads once, few, many or a size class.

NA,many,TRBV20-1,TRBJ2-2,CSARVDSGHPDGTGELFF,TGCAGTGCTAGAGTGGATTCAGGGCATCCTGATGGGACCGGGGAGCTGTTTTTT
NA,many,TRBV7-2,TRBJ1-5,CASSLIDGNQPQHF,TGTGCCAGCAGCTTAATTGACGGCAATCAGCCCCAGCATTTT
NA,few,TRBV7-8,TRBJ2-5,CASSFTSTGSAETQYF,TGTGCCAGCAGCTTTACCTCCACAGGGTCTGCAGAGACCCAGTACTTC
TRBD2,many,TRBV4-3,TRBJ2-4,CASSHGLVGAKNIQYF,TGCGCCAGCAGCCATGGACTAGTTGGAGCCAAAAACATTCAGTACTTC
NA,NA,TRBV7-9,TRBJ2-1,CASSLDRRDKSSYNEQFF,TGTGCCAGCAGCTTAGATCGCCGGGACAAGAGCTCCTACAATGAGCAGTTCTTC
NA,many,TRBV2,TRBJ2-7,CASSEEGASGYEQYF,TGTGCCAGCAGTGAAGAAGGTGCATCTGGCTACGAGCAGTACTTC
NA,many,TRBV27,TRBJ2-7,CASSSWTLPYEQYF,TGTGCCAGCAGTTCCTGGACTTTACCCTACGAGCAGTACTTC
NA,many,TRBV7-9,TRBJ2-5,CASSGGWGLQETQYF,TGTGCCAGCAGCGGGGGGTGGGGCCTCCAAGAGACCCAGTACTTC
TRBD1,NA,TRBV18,TRBJ1-4,CASSQLGQGIYEKLFF,TGTGCCAGCTCACAACTCGGACAGGGAATTTATGAAAAACTGTTTTTT
NA,NA,TRBV5-4,TRBJ2-3,CASSPGNRNTDTQYF,TGTGCCAGCAGCCCAGGGAACAGGAATACAGATACGCAGTATTTT
NA,many,TRBV27,TRBJ2-5,CASSPFSGGTQYF,TGTGCCAGCAGTCCTTTTTCCGGGGGGACCCAGTACTTC
NA,few,TRBV5-1,TRBJ1-2,CASSLEVPGINYGYTF,TGCGCCAGCAGCTTGGAGGTTCCAGGGATTAACTATGGCTACACCTTC
TRBD1,NA,TRBV10-3,TRBJ1-3,CATGTAGSGNTIYF,TGTGCCACCGGGACAGCCGGCTCTGGAAACACCATATATTTT
NA,few,TRBV4-2,TRBJ2-6,CASSQTGVLSGANVLTF,TGTGCCAGCAGCCAAACCGGGGTACTCTCTGGGGCCAACGTCCTGACTTTC
NA,many,TRBV4-3,TRBJ2-2,CASSQDRIALHGGELFF,TGCGCCAGCAGCCAAGATAGGATAGCATTACATGGCGGGGAGCTGTTTTTT
TRBD2,many,TRBV5-1,TRBJ2-3,CASSWTSGGITDTQYF,TGCGCCAGCAGCTGGACTAGCGGGGGGATCACAGATACGCAGTATTTT
NA,few,TRBV5-1,TRBJ1-1,CASTWGVSTEAFF,TGCGCCAGCACCTGGGGGGTGAGCACTGAAGCTTTCTTT